The TCR beta chain under discussion was sequenced for a study of blood T cell repertoires in COVID-19. Study details: Some COVID-19 samples were acute and others convalescent; all came from the United States, Italy and Spain. PBMCs, B-cell-depleted T cells, or T cells were the source of the cDNA or gDNA that made up the material.

Enrolment of Seattle patients took place during active infection, and they were followed longitudinally. Generated by immunoSEQ multiplex PCR, the TCRdb table keeps only in-frame clones and is missing some. In the table there are 60,000 to 75,000 clones, 70% to 90% of which are singletons. In germline, CDR1 is SGHRS, CDR2 YFSETQ. The CDR3 has 12 residues. Trimming stripped 4 bases from V and 5 bases from J, with 9 bases between. The sequence came from a woman aged 45-59 years with COVID-19, enrolled during active disease. Sequencing was done on a sample of peripheral blood. The chain employs TRBV5-1 and TRBJ2-5; D gene ambiguous. The CDR3 here is CASSPLSETQYF. As DNA, the CDR3 is TGCGCCAGCAGCCCCTTAAGCGAGACCCAGTACTTC.